The source of this TCR beta chain is a study of shared clonotypes between healthy human individuals. The CDR3 covers 11 residues. Trimming pared 11 bases from V and 7 bases from J, leaving 12 bases between. CDR1 SGHTA and CDR2 FQGNSA come from the germline V gene. Libraries were prepared by immunoSEQ multiplex PCR; TCRdb keeps only in-frame clonotypes and omits some of them. Of a few million clones detected, around 94% appear once; the ten largest clones hold over 0.12%. This sequence joins TRBV7-2 and TRBJ1-3, with D unclear. What was sequenced was naive CD4+ T cells sorted from blood. Noted subset: CD45RA+ positively selected. This sequence was found in a man aged 18 to 29 in good health. CDR3 amino acids: CAAGSGNTIYF. CDR3 nucleotides: TGTGCCGCGGGGTCGGGGAACACCATATATTTT.